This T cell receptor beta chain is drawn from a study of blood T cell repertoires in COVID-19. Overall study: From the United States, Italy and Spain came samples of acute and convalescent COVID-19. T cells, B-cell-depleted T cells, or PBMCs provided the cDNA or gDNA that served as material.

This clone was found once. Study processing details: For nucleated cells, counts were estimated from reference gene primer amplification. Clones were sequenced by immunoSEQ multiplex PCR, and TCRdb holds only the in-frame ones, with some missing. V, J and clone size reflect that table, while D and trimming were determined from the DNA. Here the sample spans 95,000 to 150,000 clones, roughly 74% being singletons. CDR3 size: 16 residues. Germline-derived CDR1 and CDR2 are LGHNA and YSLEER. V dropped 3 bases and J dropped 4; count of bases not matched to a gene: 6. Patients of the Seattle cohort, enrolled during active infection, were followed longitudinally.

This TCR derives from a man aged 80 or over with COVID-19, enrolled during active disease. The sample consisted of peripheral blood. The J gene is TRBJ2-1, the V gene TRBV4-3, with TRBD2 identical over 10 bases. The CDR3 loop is CASSHLAGGGYNEQFF. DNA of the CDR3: TGCGCCAGCAGCCACTTAGCGGGAGGAGGGTACAATGAGCAGTTCTTC.